This passage covers 20 T cell receptor beta chains from one sample sequenced in a study of blood T cell repertoires in COVID-19. Method: immunoSEQ multiplex PCR; TCRdb's copy keeps in-frame clones and lacks some. The sample shows more than 150,000 clones, about 84% of them seen only once. The source material was peripheral blood. Receptor source: a human donor in a cohort sampled during active COVID-19.

The genes are TRBV3-1 (or the pseudogene TRBV3-2) and TRBJ2-1, with 8 bases matching TRBD1. The germline V gene encodes CDR1 LGHDT and CDR2 YNNKEL (reference sequence). CDR3 size: 15 residues. The junction had 8 bases not matched to a gene; V was cut back by 1 base and J by 9 bases. The CDR3 sequence is CASSQGADRDVEQFF. In DNA, the CDR3 is TGTGCCAGCAGCCAAGGGGCGGACAGGGATGTTGAGCAGTTCTTC.

This clone was seen once. The CDR3 is CASSLLTGNEQYF. The CDR3 DNA sequence: TGTGCCAGCAGCTTACTGACAGGGAACGAGCAGTACTTC. The J gene is TRBJ2-7, the V gene TRBV7-2, with 7 positions matching TRBD1. Germline lookup yields CDR1 SGHTA and CDR2 FQGNSA. V shed 2 bases, J shed 5 bases, and the junction held 3 bases outside the gene matches. The CDR3 runs 13 residues.

This rearrangement joins TRBV9 to TRBJ2-1, with D tentatively TRBD2 (7 bases). V lost 2 bases and J lost 8, with 20 bases in between. Germline loops: CDR1 SGDLS, CDR2 YYNGEE. The CDR3 has 16 amino acids. The DNA for the CDR3 is TGTGCCAGCAGCGTCATCCGGGGGGCTAACGTCGATGAGCAGTTCTTC. Its protein product is CASSVIRGANVDEQFF.

CDR3 sequence: CASTARRGGANNEQFF. The CDR3 DNA reads as TGTGCCAGCACCGCCCGGAGAGGGGGCGCGAACAATGAGCAGTTCTTC. The chain recombines TRBV11-2 with TRBJ2-1; TRBD1 aligns across 7 bases. V gave up 7 bases and J gave up 5 bases; unmatched junction bases: 14. The CDR3 consists of 16 residues. Germline loops: CDR1 SGHAT, CDR2 FQNNGV.

CDR3 sequence (DNA): TGTGCCAGCAGCTTATACAGGGATGGCTACACCTTC. Amino acids: CASSLYRDGYTF. The chain joins TRBV7-2 to TRBJ1-2, with a possible D match to TRBD1 (6 bases). Germline assignment: CDR1 SGHTA and CDR2 FQGNSA. The CDR3 is 12 amino acids. V was clipped by 2 bases and J by 6 bases, with 7 bases between them.

This clone was seen just once. This sequence joins TRBV13 and TRBJ2-1, with 9 positions matching TRBD1. CDR3 length: 16 amino acids. V shed 3 bases, J shed 8 bases, and the junction held 11 bases outside the gene matches. Germline lookup yields CDR1 PRHDT and CDR2 FYEKMQ (reference sequence). The CDR3 DNA is TGTGCCAGCAGCTTGCCCACAGGGGGCTTAGTCCATGAGCAGTTCTTC. It encodes CASSLPTGGLVHEQFF. Full variable domain (missing parts from reference TRBV13 and TRBJ2-1): AAGVIQSPRHLIKEKRETATLKCYPIPRHDTVYWYQQGPGQDPQFLISFYEKMQSDKGSIPDRFSAQQFSDYHSELNMSSLELGDSALYFCASSLPTGGLVHEQFFGPGTRLTVL.

This sequence joins TRBV5-1 and TRBJ1-1, with D perhaps matching TRBD1 (5 bases). Looked up from germline, CDR1 is SGHRS and CDR2 is YFSETQ. The CDR3 consists of 14 residues. Between the trimmed V and J ends, which lost 4 bases and 3 bases, there was a span of 13 bases. CDR3 amino acids: CASSTWGLDTEAFF. DNA of the CDR3: TGCGCCAGCAGCACCTGGGGACTTGACACTGAAGCTTTCTTT.

The chain is built from TRBV27 and TRBJ2-7; the match to TRBD1 covers 11 bases. V was pared by 3 bases and J by 7 bases, with 14 bases of the junction left unmatched. The CDR3 runs 17 residues. Germline V gene lookup returns CDR1 MNHEY and CDR2 SMNVEV (reference sequence). The CDR3 nucleotides are TGTGCCAGCAGTTTGTCACCGGGACAGGGGGGGCTCGGGGAGCAGTACTTC. It yields the protein CASSLSPGQGGLGEQYF.

The chain joins TRBV7-9 to TRBJ2-6; D uncertain. The CDR3 runs 18 residues. V lost 1 base and J 4 bases, leaving 17 bases between the germline ends. The germline V gene has CDR1 SEHNR and CDR2 FQNEAQ (reference sequence). The CDR3 sequence: CASSLGVSGLWGANVLTF. The CDR3 DNA follows: TGTGCCAGCAGCTTAGGTGTCAGTGGTCTCTGGGGGGCCAACGTCCTGACTTTC.

The V gene is TRBV29-1, the J gene TRBJ2-7; 11 nucleotides match TRBD2. V was pared by 2 bases and J by 4 bases, with 7 bases of the junction left unmatched. The CDR3 totals 15 residues. Germline V gene lookup returns CDR1 SQVTM and CDR2 ANQGSEA. The CDR3 loop is CSVELLLAGEYEQYF. CDR3 DNA sequence: TGCAGCGTTGAACTATTACTAGCGGGGGAATACGAGCAGTACTTC.

The CDR3 region has the DNA TGTGCCTGGACTAACTCCGGGGTGGTGGGCAATCAGCCCCAGCATTTT. Protein product: CAWTNSGVVGNQPQHF. The chain links TRBV30 to TRBJ1-5, with unresolved D. Germline V gene data show CDR1 as GTSNPN and CDR2 as SVGIG (reference sequence). The CDR3 sequence is 16 residues long. V lost 4 bases to trimming and J lost 2 bases, with 18 bases between them.

This chain joins TRBV5-4 and TRBJ2-7; TRBD2 agrees at 8 bases. The V gene end was trimmed by 5 bases and the J gene end by 2 bases; junction bases not matched to a gene: 12. The CDR3 length is 16 residues. Germline loops: CDR1 SGHNT, CDR2 YYREEE (reference sequence). The CDR3 nucleotides read TGTGCCAGCAGTGCCCCTACGCCGGGACTAGCCTACGAGCAGTACTTC. As protein: CASSAPTPGLAYEQYF.

DNA of the CDR3: TGTGCCACAAACAGGGGCGGCAACTATGGCTACACCTTC. Residues: CATNRGGNYGYTF. The chain recombines TRBV10-3 with TRBJ1-2; 7 bases line up with TRBD1. V shed 10 bases and J 2 bases; nucleotides not matched to a gene: 7. Germline-derived CDR1 and CDR2 are ENHRY and SYGVKD. The CDR3 sequence is 13 residues long.

The chain carries TRBV7-2 and TRBJ2-7; 8 bases fit TRBD1. The CDR3 extends over 15 amino acids. The J segment lost 3 bases and the V segment lost 5 bases, leaving 9 bases of the junction unmatched. Germline V gives CDR1 SGHTA, CDR2 FQGNSA. The CDR3 DNA is TGTGCCAGCAGCCTAGGCCCAGGGGGCAACTACGAGCAGTACTTC. Encoded protein: CASSLGPGGNYEQYF. Full variable domain (outside the CDR3, taken from reference TRBV7-2 and TRBJ2-7): GAGVSQSPSNKVTEKGKDVELRCDPISGHTALYWYRQSLGQGLEFLIYFQGNSAPDKSGLPSDRFSAERTGGSVSTLTIQRTQQEDSAVYLCASSLGPGGNYEQYFGPGTRLTVT.

The gene calls are TRBV9 and TRBJ2-2; TRBD1 matches 10 bases. The junction had 8 bases not matched to a gene; V was cut back by 3 bases and J by 6 bases. CDR1 is SGDLS and CDR2 is YYNGEE in the germline V gene. CDR3 length: 16 amino acids. For the CDR3, the DNA is TGTGCCAGCAGCGACTCCGGGACAGGGGCTCCCGGGGAGCTGTTTTTT. Protein sequence: CASSDSGTGAPGELFF.

The rearrangement links TRBV2 to TRBJ2-7; D is ambiguous. The germline V and J ends were trimmed by 6 bases and 4 bases, with 10 bases remaining between them. The CDR3 is 12 amino acids. Germline CDR1 and CDR2: SNHLY and FYNNEI. The CDR3 region is CASRPPRYEQYF. In nucleotides, the CDR3 is TGTGCCAGCAGACCCCCCCGGTACGAGCAGTACTTC.

This rearrangement joins TRBV5-1 to TRBJ1-6; D remains unclear. V was cut by 2 bases and J by 8 bases, with 14 bases left in between. This CDR3 is 15 amino acids long. Germline loops: CDR1 SGHRS, CDR2 YFSETQ. The CDR3 DNA follows: TGCGCCAGCAGCTTCCGAAGTTATTCAGATTCACCCCTCCACTTT. It yields the protein CASSFRSYSDSPLHF.

The gene calls are TRBV6-5 and TRBJ2-7; D perhaps matches TRBD1 (5 bases). This CDR3 has 12 residues. Trimming left V 8 bases short and J 5 bases short, with 13 bases between. Germline V lookup: CDR1 MNHEY, CDR2 SVGAGI. The CDR3 region has the DNA TGTGCCAGCCCGGAACAGGTAGACGAGCAGTACTTC. The encoded protein is CASPEQVDEQYF.

This clone occurred a few times. The chain couples TRBV7-9 to TRBJ1-2; D ambiguous. Germline V gene sequence: CDR1 SEHNR, CDR2 FQNEAQ (reference sequence). Trimming took 5 bases from V and 1 from J, leaving 17 bases between them. This CDR3 spans 16 amino acids. CDR3 region: CASSITTAGVNYGYTF. DNA of the CDR3: TGTGCCAGCAGCATTACCACGGCGGGAGTTAACTATGGCTACACCTTC.

This sequence joins TRBV19 and TRBJ2-2; 10 nucleotides match TRBD1. CDR3 length: 14 residues. The V and J ends lost 10 bases and 7 bases, in that order; junction bases with no gene match: 9. Germline V gene sequence: CDR1 LNHDA, CDR2 SQIVND (reference sequence). CDR3 bases: TGTGCCACCACGGACAGGGGGTTGGGCGGGGAGCTGTTTTTT. The encoded protein is CATTDRGLGGELFF. The variable domain in full, completed from reference TRBV19 and TRBJ2-2, reads DGGITQSPKYLFRKEGQNVTLSCEQNLNHDAMYWYRQDPGQGLRLIYYSQIVNDFQKGDIAEGYSVSREKKESFPLTVTSAQKNPTAFYLCATTDRGLGGELFFGEGSRLTVL.